The 26 T cell receptor beta chains presented below share a single source sample, sequenced in a study of T cells in Graves' hyperthyroidism and ophthalmopathy (dated by TCRdb to 2018 to 2020). Library preparation used multiplex PCR. The sequencer listed for this sample is Illumina HiSeq 2000. Amplification of TCR beta CDR3 regions was carried out from RNA transcripts. A first-round RT-PCR of the TCR CDR3 used the HTBI primer set with the Qiagen OneStep RT-PCR kit. TCRdb passed the public sequencing reads through fastp at Q25 and MiXCR, retaining productive beta sequences. A single entry per CDR3 protein holds the most common genes and DNA from its merged rows. This sample is represented by over 550,000 distinct CDR3 sequences; 16% of them were singletons. The ten largest make up 15% to 20% of the sample. Sample: blood. These receptors were obtained from a woman aged 18-29 years with Graves' hyperthyroidism.

This chain joins TRBV20-1 and TRBJ2-3, with TRBD2 matching 11 bases. This CDR3 spans 16 amino acids. The germline V gene has CDR1 DFQATT and CDR2 SNEGSKA (reference sequence). With 5 bases clipped from V and 4 bases from J, the junction kept 11 bases outside the gene matches. As DNA, the CDR3 is TGCAGTGCTCCACCATTCACTAGCGGGGGTGCAGATACGCAGTATTTT. Translated: CSAPPFTSGGADTQYF.

This clonotype was seen at least ten times. The chain links TRBV24-1 to TRBJ1-1; D is uncertain. V lost 6 bases and J 3 bases, leaving 7 bases between the germline ends. Germline V gene lookup returns CDR1 KGHDR and CDR2 SFDVKD. The CDR3 is made up of 12 amino acids. CDR3 sequence: CATSSGYTEAFF. In DNA, the CDR3 is TGTGCCACCAGTTCCGGTTACACTGAAGCTTTCTTT.

This chain uses TRBV29-1 with TRBJ1-1; weak D call: TRBD1 (5 bases). The germline V gene has CDR1 SQVTM and CDR2 ANQGSEA. The CDR3 has 12 amino acids. Between the trimmed V and J ends, which lost 4 bases and 10 bases, there was a span of 16 bases. The CDR3 loop reads CSVAAPGGVAFF. In DNA, the CDR3 is TGCAGCGTTGCCGCCCCGGGGGGAGTAGCTTTCTTT.

This clonotype was detected ten times or more. An end of the junction differs from the germline gene, which may be a read error. The chain carries TRBV5-1 and TRBJ2-7, with D possibly TRBD2 on 6 matching bases. This CDR3 region has 15 residues. Germline CDR1 SGHRS, CDR2 YFSETQ. CDR3 DNA sequence: TGTGCCAGCAGCTTAGTGGCGGGGAGCTCCTACGAGCAGTACTTC. Encoded protein: CASSLVAGSSYEQYF.

The chain recombines TRBV3-1 with TRBJ2-1; 9 nucleotides agree with TRBD2. Germline V gene lookup returns CDR1 LGHDT and CDR2 YNNKEL (reference sequence). The ends lost 0 bases at V and 5 bases at J; junction bases unmatched: 8. The CDR3 runs 17 residues. CDR3 nucleotide sequence: TGTGCCAGCAGCCAAGATGGCGGGAGGGCCTTTAACAATGAGCAGTTCTTC. This translates into CASSQDGGRAFNNEQFF.

This chain links TRBV4-3 with TRBJ1-6; TRBD1 is a possible D gene (6 bases). CDR1 is LGHNA, CDR2 YSLEER, per germline. This CDR3 contains 15 residues. With 0 bases removed from V and 4 bases from J, the gap between germline ends came to 7 bases. The CDR3 nucleotides are TGCGCCAGCAGCCAAGACAGGGGTTATAATTCACCCCTCCACTTT. Amino acids: CASSQDRGYNSPLHF.

This clonotype has at least ten counts. The V and J genes are TRBV27 and TRBJ2-5; 7 nucleotides line up with TRBD2. From germline, CDR1 is MNHEY and CDR2 SMNVEV (reference sequence). This CDR3 is 16 amino acids long. V was clipped by 4 bases and J by 2 bases; unmatched bases: 10. CDR3 sequence reads: CASSSLVGSGQETQYF. Here the CDR3 DNA reads TGTGCCAGCAGTTCCCTCGTGGGTAGCGGGCAAGAGACCCAGTACTTC.

Ten or more counts support this clonotype. The genes are TRBV13 and TRBJ2-7; 9 positions agree with TRBD2. V was pared by 1 base and J by 4 bases, with 11 bases of the junction left unmatched. Germline lookup yields CDR1 PRHDT and CDR2 FYEKMQ (reference sequence). The CDR3 runs to 17 residues. This CDR3 reads CASSLDGASGTSYEQYF. The CDR3 nucleotides read TGTGCCAGCAGCTTAGATGGGGCTAGCGGGACCTCGTACGAGCAGTACTTC.

On this clonotype: The CDR3 does not end in the conserved phenylalanine or tryptophan, so this is likely a read error. The V and J genes are TRBV19 and TRBJ1-6, with D possibly matching TRBD1 (5 bases). The CDR3 is 14 residues long. Germline CDR1 is LNHDA and CDR2 is SQIVND (reference sequence). V dropped 7 bases and J dropped 9 bases, with 16 bases sitting between them. This CDR3 is CASTPLTGVSPLHS. The DNA for the CDR3 is TGTGCCAGTACTCCTCTAACGGGGGTTTCACCCCTCCACTCT.

This clonotype was seen a few times. The V gene is TRBV20-1, the J gene TRBJ1-2; D gene unclear. Trimming removed 7 bases from V and 2 bases from J, with 8 bases in between. CDR1 is DFQATT, CDR2 SNEGSKA, per germline (reference sequence). The CDR3 runs 11 residues. CDR3 nucleotide sequence: TGCAGTGGCCAGAGGAACTATGGCTACACCTTC. Residues: CSGQRNYGYTF.

The V call is TRBV10-3, the J call TRBJ1-2; D uncertain. Germline lookup yields CDR1 ENHRY and CDR2 SYGVKD. V gave up 2 bases and J gave up 0 bases, with 7 bases separating them. The CDR3 has 14 residues. The CDR3 is CAISETTANYGYTF. DNA for the CDR3: TGTGCCATCAGTGAGACGACTGCTAACTATGGCTACACCTTC.

The sample holds a few counts of this clonotype. The CDR3 region has the DNA TGTGCCAGTAGTATGGGGGGCGCTTCCACTGAAGCTTTCTTT. It codes for CASSMGGASTEAFF. The chain joins TRBV19 to TRBJ1-1; D possibly corresponds to TRBD1 (6 bases). This CDR3 region has 14 residues. Germline-derived CDR1 and CDR2 are LNHDA and SQIVND (reference sequence). Between the trimmed V and J ends, which lost 3 bases and 4 bases, there was a span of 12 bases. Supplemented by reference TRBV19 and TRBJ1-1, the full variable domain reads DGGITQSPKYLFRKEGQNVTLSCEQNLNHDAMYWYRQDPGQGLRLIYYSQIVNDFQKGDIAEGYSVSREKKESFPLTVTSAQKNPTAFYLCASSMGGASTEAFFGQGTRLTVV.

This clonotype was detected a few times. This CDR3 reads CSARTADTQYF. CDR3 DNA: TGCAGTGCCAGGACAGCTGATACGCAGTATTTT. The V and J genes are TRBV20-1 and TRBJ2-3, with D possibly matching TRBD1 (6 bases). The V end lost 6 bases, the J end lost 6 bases, and 10 bases lay between the germline ends. This CDR3 comprises 11 residues. Germline V lookup: CDR1 DFQATT, CDR2 SNEGSKA (reference sequence).

The rearrangement joins TRBV7-9 to TRBJ2-7; tentatively, D is TRBD1 (5 bases). Trimming took off 3 bases at V and 5 bases at J, with 17 bases between the two ends. This CDR3 contains 15 residues. Germline-derived CDR1 and CDR2 are SEHNR and FQNEAQ (reference sequence). The CDR3, as DNA: TGTGCCAGCAGCTTTCCCGCAGGGAAGGGCGACGAGCAGTACTTC. Its protein is CASSFPAGKGDEQYF.

This clonotype was observed many times. This chain uses TRBV6-5 with TRBJ2-1, with a tentative D call TRBD1 (6 bases). Between the trimmed V and J ends, which lost 2 bases and 5 bases, there was a span of 13 bases. Germline V CDR1 and CDR2: MNHEY, SVGAGI. There are 15 residues in the CDR3. CDR3: CASSYRRQAHNEQFF. Written as DNA, the CDR3 is TGTGCCAGCAGTTACCGAAGACAGGCGCACAATGAGCAGTTCTTC.

V and J are TRBV19 and TRBJ1-3, with D uncertain. Trimming removed 3 bases from V and 0 bases from J, with 9 bases in between. Germline V gene lookup returns CDR1 LNHDA and CDR2 SQIVND (reference sequence). CDR3 length equals 15 residues. The CDR3 bases are TGTGCCAGTAGTATGGTCCGCACCTCTGGAAACACCATATATTTT. Its translation is CASSMVRTSGNTIYF.

Only a few counts were recorded for this clonotype. The DNA for the CDR3 is TGCGCCAGCAGCCAAGGAAGAGGGAACATTCAGTACTTC. This gives the protein CASSQGRGNIQYF. The V gene is TRBV4-3, the J gene TRBJ2-4, with a tentative D call TRBD2 (5 bases). This CDR3 is 13 amino acids long. Looked up from germline, CDR1 is LGHNA and CDR2 is YSLEER. V lost 1 base to trimming and J lost 7 bases, with 8 bases between them.

This clonotype has a handful of counts. The V call is TRBV6-2 or TRBV6-3, the J call TRBJ2-3; D remains unclear. Germline CDR1 reads MNHEY; CDR2 reads SVGEGT. The CDR3 runs 16 residues. V was clipped by 0 bases and J by 1 base, with 11 bases between them. The CDR3 DNA is TGTGCCAGCAGTTACTCGGGCCAGTGGGGCACAGATACGCAGTATTTT. This translates into CASSYSGQWGTDTQYF.

CDR3 region: CASSFWVAGELFF. The CDR3, as DNA: TGCGCCAGCAGCTTCTGGGTCGCCGGGGAGCTGTTTTTT. The V gene is TRBV5-1, the J gene TRBJ2-2; D gene unclear. The V and J ends lost 2 bases and 6 bases respectively, with 8 bases between them. Germline V gene lookup returns CDR1 SGHRS and CDR2 YFSETQ. This CDR3 is built from 13 residues.

V gene TRBV5-1 combines with J gene TRBJ1-1; 8 positions match TRBD1. CDR3 length: 14 amino acids. V lost 1 base, J lost 7 bases, and 6 bases stayed unmatched. Germline CDR1 reads SGHRS; CDR2 reads YFSETQ. The CDR3 coding sequence is TGCGCCAGCAGCTTGAAGGACAGGGCCTATGAAGCTTTCTTT. As protein: CASSLKDRAYEAFF.

Ten or more counts support this clonotype. The chain uses TRBV28 and TRBJ2-7, with a tentative D call TRBD1 (5 bases). The CDR3 length is 15 residues. V was pared by 1 base and J by 4 bases, with 14 bases between. Germline V lookup: CDR1 MDHEN, CDR2 SYDVKM. CDR3 in amino acids: CASSLLGHYGYEQYF. The CDR3 coding sequence is TGTGCCAGCAGTTTATTAGGACATTACGGATACGAGCAGTACTTC.

This clonotype has a count of ten or more. J is TRBJ1-2 and V is TRBV28; D gene uncertain. The length of the CDR3 is 14 residues. V lost 3 bases and J 1 base, leaving 9 bases between the germline ends. The germline CDR1 and CDR2 sequences are MDHEN and SYDVKM. The CDR3 is CASSFRGSNYGYTF. The CDR3 coding sequence is TGTGCCAGCAGTTTTAGAGGCAGTAACTATGGCTACACCTTC.

This clonotype was counted ten times or more. This chain links TRBV7-2 with TRBJ1-5; D ambiguous. Deletions cut 0 bases from V and 10 bases from J, with 7 bases between. CDR1 SGHTA and CDR2 FQGNSA come from the germline V gene. This CDR3 comprises 12 residues. The CDR3 sequence is CASSLAAGPQHF. CDR3 nucleotides: TGTGCCAGCAGCTTAGCGGCAGGCCCCCAGCATTTT. The full variable domain, with the rest looked up from reference TRBV7-2 and TRBJ1-5, is GAGVSQSPSNKVTEKGKDVELRCDPISGHTALYWYRQSLGQGLEFLIYFQGNSAPDKSGLPSDRFSAERTGGSVSTLTIQRTQQEDSAVYLCASSLAAGPQHFGDGTRLSIL.

This clonotype was counted between two and nine times. The chain couples TRBV20-1 to TRBJ2-5; D remains unclear. The CDR3 spans 11 residues. Per germline, CDR1 DFQATT and CDR2 SNEGSKA (reference sequence). V was clipped by 3 bases and J by 4 bases, with 6 bases between them. The CDR3 protein is CSARQIETQYF. DNA of the CDR3: TGCAGTGCTAGGCAGATAGAGACCCAGTACTTC.

The genes are TRBV6-5 and TRBJ2-2; D is unresolved. The CDR3 is made up of 15 amino acids. V gave up 0 bases and J gave up 1 base, with 6 bases separating them. Germline CDR1 reads MNHEY; CDR2 reads SVGAGI. The CDR3 bases are TGTGCCAGCAGTTACTCTCGGCAGAACACCGGGGAGCTGTTTTTT. Its protein is CASSYSRQNTGELFF.

This clonotype has a handful of counts. V usage is TRBV3-1 and J usage is TRBJ2-1; a weak D match, TRBD2 (6 bases). This CDR3 region has 16 residues. Trimming removed 2 bases at V and 0 bases at J, with 11 bases between. Germline CDR1 is LGHDT and CDR2 is YNNKEL (reference sequence). CDR3 loop: CASSQSAGLSYNEQFF. As DNA, the CDR3 is TGTGCCAGCAGCCAATCAGCGGGTCTCTCCTACAATGAGCAGTTCTTC.